This TCR beta chain was sequenced during a study of cytomegalovirus exposure and HLA in healthy donors. Study findings and constraints: It was approximately 150 TCR beta chains that were listed as cytomegalovirus-associated. The classifier reportedly diagnosed cytomegalovirus status with high sensitivity and specificity. Some public TCRs appeared in many individuals, while most sequences were rare.

The method was immunoSEQ multiplex PCR; TCRdb's version includes in-frame clones alone and lacks a portion of them. Here the sample spans some 260,000 clones, about 88% being singletons. The donors formed part of the roughly 120-subject validation cohort, distinct from the approximately 630-subject first cohort. To note about this clone: The antigen remains undetermined.

This sequence was found in a man aged 18-30 years in good health and CMV-seropositive. Input material: PBMCs.

The CDR3 sequence: CASSSGQGIAEAFF. CDR3 in DNA: TGTGCCAGCAGTTCAGGACAGGGGATCGCTGAAGCTTTCTTT. The V call is TRBV6-5, the J call TRBJ1-1, with 9 nucleotides matching TRBD1. J gave up 6 bases and V 4 bases, and 6 bases lay outside the gene matches. CDR3 length: 14 amino acids. Germline CDR1 MNHEY, CDR2 SVGAGI.